Reported below is one T cell receptor beta chain. The antigen is unknown. From the graft tissue, intraepithelial and lamina propria lymphocytes were released through processing. Only in-frame clones appear in the TCRdb table, and some are missing; sequencing was by immunoSEQ multiplex PCR. Of 12,000 to 15,000 clones in the sample, under 85% are singletons; the top ten hold over 3.5%. This entry belongs to a study of graft-versus-host responses after intestinal transplantation. Across the whole study: After anti-thymocyte globulin induction, recipients took tacrolimus and steroids for around three years.

Study-wide results and limits: Graft-donor T cell macrochimerism in patients accompanied high graft-versus-host to host-versus-graft clonal ratios in allografts. Recipient bone marrow held GvH clones, some seen earlier in ileum or blood.

This CDR3 contains 16 residues. Germline CDR1 is MGHRA and CDR2 is YSYEKL. With 2 bases clipped from V and 7 bases from J, the junction kept 7 bases outside the gene matches. The receptor was isolated from a human patient who received an intestinal transplant, so some T cells may come from the graft donor. V usage is TRBV4-1 and J usage is TRBJ1-6, with 8 bases matching TRBD1. Sample: ileum tissue, taken just over 26 days after intestinal transplant. CDR3 bases: TGCGCCAGCAGCCAATACCAGGGGGCGCAGAATTCACCCCTCCACTTT. Protein product: CASSQYQGAQNSPLHF.